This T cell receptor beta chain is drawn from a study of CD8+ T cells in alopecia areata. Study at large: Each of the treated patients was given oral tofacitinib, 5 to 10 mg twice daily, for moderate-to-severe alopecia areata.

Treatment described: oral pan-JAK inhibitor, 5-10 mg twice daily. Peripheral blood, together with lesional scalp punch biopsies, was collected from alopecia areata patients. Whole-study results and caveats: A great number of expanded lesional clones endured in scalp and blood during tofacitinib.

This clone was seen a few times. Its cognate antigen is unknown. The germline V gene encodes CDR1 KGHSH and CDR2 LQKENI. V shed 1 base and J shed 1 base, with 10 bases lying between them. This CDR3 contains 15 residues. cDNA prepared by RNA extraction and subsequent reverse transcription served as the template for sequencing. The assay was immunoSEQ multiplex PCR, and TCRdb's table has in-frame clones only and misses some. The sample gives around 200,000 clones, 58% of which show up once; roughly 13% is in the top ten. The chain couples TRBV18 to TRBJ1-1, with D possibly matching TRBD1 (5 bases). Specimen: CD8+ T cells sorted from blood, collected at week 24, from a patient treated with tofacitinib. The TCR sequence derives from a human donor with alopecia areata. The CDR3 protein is CASSPLNRRNTEAFF. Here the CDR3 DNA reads TGTGCCAGCTCACCACTGAACAGGCGGAACACTGAAGCTTTCTTT.